Below, one T cell receptor beta chain is given with its context. The target antigen is unknown. The data were obtained in a study of human T cells and chemical hapten exposure. Study as a whole: Each patient's scalp received weekly diphenylcyclopropenone throughout the approximately 24-week study. The variation in per-sample TCR yields arose mainly from small differences in pooled library volumes. Points from the study as a whole: Higher patch test scores went with higher counts of PT1 expanded TCRs. No change in TCRs above 1 in 1000 frequency was produced by DPC sensitization.

The time point denotes: pre-sensitization, week 0. Treatment given: therapeutic diphenylcyclopropenone sensitization with weekly scalp DPC. Trimming removed 0 bases at V and 0 bases at J, with 11 bases between. Germline V gene lookup returns CDR1 SGHTA and CDR2 FQGNSA. CDR3 length: 16 amino acids. Via MiXCR, TCRdb re-called the RACE reads, giving one row per CDR3 protein. The sample carries 250,000 or so distinct CDR3 sequences, roughly 7.7% recorded once. The material was whole blood, obtained in connection with sensitization to the hapten diphenylcyclopropenone (DPC). This chain joins TRBV7-2 and TRBJ1-2, with D unresolved. The receptor comes from a young man with alopecia areata. Some clones in this sample may be carry-over from other donors' samples. The CDR3 loop reads CASSLAGGRANYGYTF. The DNA of the CDR3 is TGTGCCAGCAGCTTAGCGGGCGGGAGAGCTAACTATGGCTACACCTTC. The full variable domain, its missing parts supplied by reference TRBV7-2 and TRBJ1-2, is GAGVSQSPSNKVTEKGKDVELRCDPISGHTALYWYRQSLGQGLEFLIYFQGNSAPDKSGLPSDRFSAERTGGSVSTLTIQRTQQEDSAVYLCASSLAGGRANYGYTFGSGTRLTVV.